This entry describes one T cell receptor beta chain. These data belong to a study of blood T cell repertoires in COVID-19. Study-wide context: PBMCs, B-cell-depleted T cells, or T cells were the source of the cDNA or gDNA that made up the material.

Per the original methods: Reference gene primer amplification in the assay estimated nucleated cell counts. Sequencing used immunoSEQ multiplex PCR; TCRdb keeps in-frame clones, though not all of them. V and J calls and clone size follow that table, whereas D and trimming were derived from the DNA. The table shows 100,000 to 150,000 clones, with 84% occurring only once. This receptor was taken from a man aged 35-49 years with acute COVID-19. The material sequenced was PBMCs or T cells enriched from blood (not recorded which).

Here the CDR3 reads CASSEGGAPSDTQYF. DNA of the CDR3: TGTGCCAGCAGCGAAGGCGGGGCCCCAAGCGATACGCAGTATTTT. The chain couples TRBV11-1 to TRBJ2-3; possible D gene TRBD2, 6 bases. V was trimmed by 5 bases and J by 6 bases, leaving 18 bases between them. Germline V lookup: CDR1 SGHAT, CDR2 FQDESV (reference sequence). This CDR3 comprises 15 residues.